One sample yielded the 27 T cell receptor beta chains listed below, sequenced in a study of CD8 T cells in ankylosing spondylitis. TCRdb re-called the 5' RACE reads with MiXCR, one entry per CDR3 protein. The sample includes roughly 180,000 distinct CDR3 sequences, approximately 12% of them seen just once. The sequenced sample consisted of blood, either unsorted or a sorted T cell fraction (not recorded which). The receptor source for this set is a female donor with ankylosing spondylitis or in good health (not recorded which).

This clonotype has ten or more counts. The chain recombines TRBV5-1 with TRBJ1-2; D possibly corresponds to TRBD1 (5 bases). CDR1 is SGHRS and CDR2 is YFSETQ in the germline V gene. V lost 5 bases, J lost 4 bases, and 18 bases lay in between. This CDR3 contains 15 residues. CDR3 nucleotides: TGCGCCAGCAGTTTAGGAGGGGAGGTAATCTATGGCTACACCTTC. Protein: CASSLGGEVIYGYTF.

The table lists this clonotype with a few counts. V usage is TRBV12-3 or TRBV12-4 and J usage is TRBJ2-2, with TRBD2 as a possible D gene (5 bases). There are 16 residues in the CDR3. Trimming removed 6 bases at V and 3 bases at J, with 17 bases between. The CDR3 sequence: CASSPSGGTDTGELFF. Written as DNA, the CDR3 is TGTGCCAGCAGCCCGTCCGGAGGCACAGACACCGGGGAGCTGTTTTTT.

This clonotype was detected many times. The chain uses TRBV20-1 and TRBJ1-6; D ambiguous. Trimming removed 0 bases from V and 9 bases from J, with 9 bases in between. Germline CDR1 DFQATT, CDR2 SNEGSKA (reference sequence). This CDR3 has 13 residues. This chain's CDR3 is CSARDSFPSPLHF. CDR3 nucleotide sequence: TGCAGTGCTAGAGACAGTTTCCCTTCACCCCTCCACTTT.

This clonotype was counted at least ten times. V usage is TRBV2 and J usage is TRBJ1-5; 9 bases line up with TRBD1. The CDR3 length is 15 residues. Trimming removed 5 bases from V and 4 bases from J; junction bases left unmatched: 6. Germline assignment: CDR1 SNHLY and CDR2 FYNNEI. The CDR3 DNA reads TGTGCCAGCAGTCTGTGGACAGGGGCTAATCAGCCCCAGCATTTT. This codes for CASSLWTGANQPQHF. Using reference TRBV2 and TRBJ1-5 for the parts outside the CDR3, the full variable domain is EPEVTQTPSHQVTQMGQEVILRCVPISNHLYFYWYRQILGQKVEFLVSFYNNEISEKSEIFDDQFSVERPDGSNFTLKIRSTKLEDSAMYFCASSLWTGANQPQHFGDGTRLSIL.

This clonotype showed up many times. The rearrangement joins TRBV7-9 to TRBJ2-2; D is uncertain. Trimming shortened V by 3 bases and J by 6 bases, and 11 bases separated the two germline ends. The V gene's germline CDR1 is SEHNR and CDR2 FQNEAQ (reference sequence). This CDR3 spans 14 amino acids. In DNA, the CDR3 is TGTGCCAGCAGCTTTAACGAATTGGCCGGGGAGCTGTTTTTT. Translation: CASSFNELAGELFF.

The J gene is TRBJ1-3, the V gene TRBV19; 7 nucleotides align to TRBD1. Germline loops: CDR1 LNHDA, CDR2 SQIVND (reference sequence). Trimming at V came to 3 bases and at J to 0 bases, leaving 8 bases not matched to a gene. The CDR3 spans 17 residues. CDR3 in amino acids: CASSIGSGQRSGNTIYF. DNA for the CDR3: TGTGCCAGTAGTATTGGGTCGGGACAGCGCTCTGGAAACACCATATATTTT.

The chain couples TRBV7-2 to TRBJ2-4, with a possible D match to TRBD1 (6 bases). Germline loops: CDR1 SGHTA, CDR2 FQGNSA. The V gene lost 6 bases and the J gene lost 8 bases, with 14 bases spanning the gap. The CDR3 spans 13 residues. CDR3 sequence reads: CASRGQGRDIQYF. The CDR3 DNA reads as TGTGCCAGCAGGGGGCAGGGGCGGGACATTCAGTACTTC.

This clonotype appeared many times. This sequence joins TRBV25-1 and TRBJ1-2; D not resolved. The V gene's germline CDR1 is MGHDK and CDR2 SYGVNS. V was pared by 3 bases and J by 3 bases, with 5 bases between. The length of the CDR3 is 12 residues. As DNA, the CDR3 is TGTGCCAGCAGTGATGTATACTATGGCTACACCTTC. Its protein is CASSDVYYGYTF.

This clonotype was recorded a few times. This chain joins TRBV4-3 and TRBJ2-1, with unresolved D. CDR3 size: 14 residues. Germline values: CDR1 LGHNA, CDR2 YSLEER. Between the trimmed V and J ends, which lost 0 bases and 7 bases, there was a span of 10 bases. The CDR3 nucleotides read TGCGCCAGCAGCCAAGATCCATTCGGGAATGAGCAGTTCTTC. This gives the protein CASSQDPFGNEQFF.

This clonotype occurred a few times. The CDR3 DNA is TGTGCCAGCTCACCTCTTGCAGGGGGCTTCCAAGAGACCCAGTACTTC. The encoded protein is CASSPLAGGFQETQYF. The rearrangement uses TRBV18 and TRBJ2-5, with 8 bases matching TRBD1. The CDR3 is 16 residues long. CDR1 is KGHSH and CDR2 is LQKENI in the germline V gene. The trim removed 3 bases at V and 1 base at J, leaving 7 bases unmatched.

This clonotype has at least ten counts. This chain links TRBV30 with TRBJ2-1; D uncertain. V gave up 3 bases and J gave up 6 bases, with 12 bases separating them. The CDR3 has 13 amino acids. Germline V gives CDR1 GTSNPN, CDR2 SVGIG (reference sequence). In DNA form, the CDR3 reads TGTGCCTGGAGGATTCCCCTACCCAATGAGCAGTTCTTC. It encodes CAWRIPLPNEQFF.

A few counts support this clonotype. The gene calls are TRBV5-4 and TRBJ2-6; D uncertain. Germline assignment: CDR1 SGHNT and CDR2 YYREEE (reference sequence). This CDR3 contains 13 residues. Trimming took 4 bases from V and 4 from J, leaving 6 bases between them. CDR3 bases: TGTGCCAGCAGCCTGCTGGGGGCCAACGTCCTGACTTTC. It codes for CASSLLGANVLTF.

About this clonotype itself: One base away lies a much larger clone, so this may be a sequencing read error. This chain joins TRBV3-1 and TRBJ2-7; 10 bases are shared with TRBD2. This CDR3 is built from 15 residues. Germline values: CDR1 LGHDT, CDR2 YNNKEL (reference sequence). CDR3 bases: TGTGCCAGCACCCAAGATCCTAGCGGGAGCTACGAGCAGTACTTC. Its translation: CASTQDPSGSYEQYF.

This clonotype was recorded at least ten times. The V gene is TRBV15, the J gene TRBJ2-2; TRBD2 agrees at 8 bases. J was trimmed by 4 bases and V by 5 bases; bases with no gene match: 9. Per germline, CDR1 LNHNV and CDR2 YYDKDF (reference sequence). This CDR3 has 16 residues. CDR3 sequence reads: CATSGGTSVSTGELFF. CDR3 nucleotides: TGTGCCACCAGCGGTGGGACTAGTGTAAGCACCGGGGAGCTGTTTTTT.

The rearrangement links TRBV6-1 to TRBJ1-1; possible D gene TRBD1, 5 bases. Trimming pared 6 bases from V and 8 bases from J, leaving 16 bases between. The CDR3 runs to 13 residues. Germline assignment: CDR1 MNHNS and CDR2 SASEGT. CDR3 in DNA: TGTGCCAGCAGCCGACTTCGAGACAGCGAAGCTTTCTTT. Its protein product is CASSRLRDSEAFF.

This clonotype was counted between two and nine times. The gene calls are TRBV19 and TRBJ1-4, with D unclear. CDR1 LNHDA and CDR2 SQIVND come from the germline V gene (reference sequence). The CDR3 covers 14 residues. V lost 7 bases to trimming and J lost 7 bases, with 16 bases between them. The CDR3 spells CASNRPAIGEKLFF. The DNA for the CDR3 is TGTGCCAGTAATCGGCCAGCCATTGGTGAAAAACTGTTTTTT.

This clonotype was observed at least ten times. The chain joins TRBV20-1 to TRBJ2-1, with 10 positions matching TRBD2. Germline lookup yields CDR1 DFQATT and CDR2 SNEGSKA (reference sequence). This CDR3 contains 17 residues. V was clipped by 3 bases and J by 6 bases; unmatched bases: 14. The CDR3 DNA is TGCAGTGCTAGCCCGACTAGCGGGCCTCGAGGGGGCAATGAGCAGTTCTTC. It translates to CSASPTSGPRGGNEQFF.

This clonotype occurred many times. The chain uses TRBV20-1 and TRBJ2-5; D possibly corresponds to TRBD2 (5 bases). Germline values: CDR1 DFQATT, CDR2 SNEGSKA (reference sequence). V was pared by 4 bases and J by 7 bases, with 16 bases between. CDR3 length: 13 amino acids. CDR3 nucleotide sequence: TGCAGTGCTACTAAGGACCACGAGGGGACCCAGTACTTC. Protein product: CSATKDHEGTQYF.

This clonotype showed up many times. The CDR3 loop is CATSDYTGLAGLRDTQYF. CDR3 DNA: TGTGCCACCAGTGATTACACCGGACTAGCGGGCCTTCGGGATACGCAGTATTTT. The chain uses TRBV24-1 and TRBJ2-3; 11 positions agree with TRBD2. Per germline, CDR1 KGHDR and CDR2 SFDVKD. This CDR3 comprises 18 residues. With 2 bases clipped from V and 6 bases from J, the junction kept 12 bases outside the gene matches.

The table lists this clonotype with many counts. V is TRBV12-3 or TRBV12-4 and J is TRBJ2-2; 10 positions match TRBD2. The CDR3 is made up of 14 amino acids. V was clipped by 5 bases and J by 7 bases; unmatched bases: 4. The CDR3 coding sequence is TGTGCCAGCAGTCCTAGCGGGAGTTACGGGGAGCTGTTTTTT. Its protein is CASSPSGSYGELFF.

This clonotype appeared a few times. The chain couples TRBV6-5 to TRBJ1-2, with TRBD1 as a possible D gene (5 bases). Per germline, CDR1 MNHEY and CDR2 SVGAGI. CDR3 size: 18 residues. V gave up 2 bases and J gave up 4 bases, with 23 bases separating them. CDR3 nucleotide sequence: TGTGCCAGCAGTTACCGCGTAGGACACCGCTATAACGTCTATGGCTACACCTTC. Its protein is CASSYRVGHRYNVYGYTF.

This chain links TRBV7-6 with TRBJ1-6; 10 nucleotides agree with TRBD1. CDR3 size: 14 residues. Germline CDR1 is SGHVS and CDR2 is FNYEAQ. V lost 10 bases to trimming and J lost 10 bases; unmatched junction nucleotides: 10. The CDR3, as DNA: TGTGCCACCATTGGGGGACAGGGGTACTCACCCCTCCACTTT. Protein sequence: CATIGGQGYSPLHF. Full variable domain (outside the CDR3, taken from reference TRBV7-6 and TRBJ1-6): GAGVSQSPRYKVTKRGQDVALRCDPISGHVSLYWYRQALGQGPEFLTYFNYEAQQDKSGLPNDRFSAERPEGSISTLTIQRTEQRDSAMYRCATIGGQGYSPLHFGNGTRLTVT.

This clonotype was counted many times. The V call is TRBV29-1, the J call TRBJ1-2; D may be TRBD1 (5 bases). Germline V CDR1 and CDR2: SQVTM, ANQGSEA. Deletions cut 3 bases from V and 8 bases from J, with 10 bases between. The CDR3 is 11 residues long. The CDR3 spells CSVEGRAGYTF. The CDR3 region has the DNA TGCAGCGTTGAGGGCAGGGCGGGCTACACCTTC. The full variable domain, with the rest looked up from reference TRBV29-1 and TRBJ1-2, is SAVISQKPSRDICQRGTSLTIQCQVDSQVTMMFWYRQQPGQSLTLIATANQGSEATYESGFVIDKFPISRPNLTFSTLTVSNMSPEDSSIYLCSVEGRAGYTFGSGTRLTVV.

This clonotype was found a few times. The V gene is TRBV7-2, the J gene TRBJ2-4; D is possibly TRBD1 or TRBD2 (6 bases each). CDR3 length: 15 residues. The V gene lost 5 bases and the J gene lost 5 bases, with 16 bases spanning the gap. Germline-derived CDR1 and CDR2 are SGHTA and FQGNSA. CDR3 in amino acids: CASSPGGAGENIQYF. CDR3 DNA sequence: TGTGCCAGCAGCCCGGGCGGGGCAGGGGAAAACATTCAGTACTTC.

The CDR3 loop reads CASSTLPAGGPNEQFF. CDR3 in DNA: TGTGCCAGCAGTACCCTCCCAGCGGGAGGGCCGAATGAGCAGTTCTTC. The chain recombines TRBV12-3 or TRBV12-4 with TRBJ2-1; 10 bases fit TRBD2. The CDR3 extends over 16 amino acids. With V trimmed by 5 bases and J by 7 bases, 11 bases remained unmatched.

In its sample, this clonotype was seen a few times. The chain employs TRBV20-1 and TRBJ2-7; D might be TRBD2 (5 bases). Germline CDR1 and CDR2: DFQATT and SNEGSKA (reference sequence). V was pared by 3 bases and J by 0 bases, with 12 bases between. The CDR3 is 14 amino acids. The CDR3 DNA reads as TGCAGTGCTAGCGCGGGCATAAGCTCCTACGAGCAGTACTTC. It specifies CSASAGISSYEQYF.

This clonotype was seen ten or more times. V and J are TRBV11-3 and TRBJ2-1; 9 bases are a match to TRBD2. This CDR3 comprises 17 residues. Germline assignment: CDR1 SGHNT and CDR2 YENEEA. The V segment lost 4 bases and the J segment 5 bases; nucleotides outside the gene matches: 12. The CDR3 DNA follows: TGTGCCAGCAGCTCCTATCAACTAGCGGGTAGTAACAATGAGCAGTTCTTC. Translation: CASSSYQLAGSNNEQFF.